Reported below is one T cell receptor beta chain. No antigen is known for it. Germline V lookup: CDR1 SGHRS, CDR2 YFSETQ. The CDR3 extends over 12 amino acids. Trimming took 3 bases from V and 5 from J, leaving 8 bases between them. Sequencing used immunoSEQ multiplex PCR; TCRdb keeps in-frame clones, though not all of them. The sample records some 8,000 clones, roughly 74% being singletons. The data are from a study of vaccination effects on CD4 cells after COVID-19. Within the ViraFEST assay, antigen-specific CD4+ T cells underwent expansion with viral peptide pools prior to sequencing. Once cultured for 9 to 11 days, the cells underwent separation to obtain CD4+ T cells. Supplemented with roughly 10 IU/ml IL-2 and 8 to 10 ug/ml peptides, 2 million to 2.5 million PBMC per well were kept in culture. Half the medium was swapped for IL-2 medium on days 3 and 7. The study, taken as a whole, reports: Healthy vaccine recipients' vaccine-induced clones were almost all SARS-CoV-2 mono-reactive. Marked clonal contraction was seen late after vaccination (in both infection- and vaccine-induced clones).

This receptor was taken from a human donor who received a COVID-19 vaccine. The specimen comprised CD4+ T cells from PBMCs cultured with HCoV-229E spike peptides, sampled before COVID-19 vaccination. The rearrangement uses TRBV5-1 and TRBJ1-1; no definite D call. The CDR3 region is CASSSAETEAFF. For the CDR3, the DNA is TGCGCCAGCAGCTCGGCGGAGACTGAAGCTTTCTTT.